Shown below are 29 T cell receptor beta chains from a single sample sequenced in a study of T cell responses to AZD1222 COVID-19 vaccine. Clones were read by immunoSEQ multiplex PCR, and TCRdb kept only the in-frame ones, dropping some. This table holds 130,000 or so clones, roughly 93% found once. Here the sequenced sample was peripheral blood, taken 28 days after the second AZD1222 dose. These receptors came from an adult who received the AZD1222 COVID-19 vaccine.

This clone showed up just once. J is TRBJ2-2 and V is TRBV7-9, with D unresolved. This CDR3 is built from 14 residues. Germline V gene sequence: CDR1 SEHNR, CDR2 FQNEAQ (reference sequence). V was cut by 1 base and J by 7 bases, with 10 bases left in between. Here the CDR3 reads CASSLEGLGGELFF. The CDR3 bases are TGTGCCAGCAGCTTAGAGGGCCTGGGCGGGGAGCTGTTTTTT.

This chain joins TRBV19 and TRBJ2-3, with TRBD2 identical over 9 bases. Unmatched junction bases numbered 3, after V lost 8 bases and J lost 3 bases. Per the germline V gene, CDR1 is LNHDA and CDR2 is SQIVND (reference sequence). This CDR3 region has 13 residues. The CDR3, as DNA: TGTGCCAGTCGTACTAGCGGGACAGATACGCAGTATTTT. This gives the protein CASRTSGTDTQYF.

The CDR3: CASSWTASAAGGQETQYF. Written as DNA, the CDR3 is TGTGCCAGCAGCTGGACTGCTAGCGCGGCGGGGGGGCAGGAGACCCAGTACTTC. The chain employs TRBV11-2 and TRBJ2-5, with 9 bases matching TRBD2. Looked up from germline, CDR1 is SGHAT and CDR2 is FQNNGV. Trimming took 4 bases from V and 5 from J; bases not matched to a gene: 17. The CDR3 has 18 amino acids.

J is TRBJ1-1 and V is TRBV20-1; perhaps TRBD1 as D (5 bases). This CDR3 region has 10 residues. In germline, CDR1 is DFQATT, CDR2 SNEGSKA (reference sequence). Trimming left V 3 bases short and J 10 bases short, with 9 bases between. The CDR3 region has the DNA TGCAGTGCTAGGACAGAGGGAGCTTTCTTT. This sequence encodes CSARTEGAFF.

This sequence joins TRBV2 and TRBJ1-4; no clear D. Trimming cost V 7 bases and J 0 bases, with 12 bases left between them. CDR1 and CDR2 from the germline V gene are SNHLY and FYNNEI. The CDR3 totals 15 residues. CDR3 region: CASIMNSPTNEKLFF. In nucleotides, the CDR3 is TGTGCCAGCATTATGAACAGCCCAACTAATGAAAAACTGTTTTTT.

The chain links TRBV18 to TRBJ1-2, with 10 bases lining up with TRBD1. The CDR3 spans 13 residues. CDR1 and CDR2 from the germline V gene are KGHSH and LQKENI. V trimming: 2 bases; J trimming: 10 bases; junction bases outside the gene matches: 4. CDR3 loop: CASSPSGTGVYTF. The CDR3 nucleotides read TGTGCCAGCTCACCAAGCGGGACAGGGGTCTACACCTTC.

V usage is TRBV28 and J usage is TRBJ1-2; 9 bases agree with TRBD1. The length of the CDR3 is 16 residues. V was pared by 6 bases and J by 8 bases, with 16 bases of the junction left unmatched. Germline V gene data show CDR1 as MDHEN and CDR2 as SYDVKM. This chain's CDR3 is CASSSTPGQGWEGYTF. The CDR3 nucleotides are TGTGCCAGCAGCTCCACCCCGGGACAGGGATGGGAAGGCTACACCTTC.

A few counts support this clone. The CDR3 loop reads CASSVSGLAGSYNEQFF. As DNA, the CDR3 is TGTGCCAGCAGCGTATCGGGACTAGCGGGCTCCTACAATGAGCAGTTCTTC. The J gene is TRBJ2-1, the V gene TRBV27, with 12 bases lining up with TRBD2. Germline lookup yields CDR1 MNHEY and CDR2 SMNVEV (reference sequence). V lost 6 bases, J lost 0 bases, and 6 bases stayed unmatched. The CDR3 is 17 residues long.

The rearrangement links TRBV2 to TRBJ2-7; 10 bases line up with TRBD1. The V and J ends lost 5 bases and 6 bases, in that order; junction bases with no gene match: 7. The CDR3 spans 14 residues. Per the germline V gene, CDR1 is SNHLY and CDR2 is FYNNEI. CDR3 residues: CASSTRTGGGEQYF. For the CDR3, the DNA is TGTGCCAGCAGTACCCGGACAGGGGGAGGCGAGCAGTACTTC.

The chain combines TRBV5-6 with TRBJ1-2; 9 bases line up with TRBD1. Per germline, CDR1 SGHDT and CDR2 YYEEEE. V lost 0 bases, J lost 11 bases, and 5 bases stayed unmatched. The CDR3 is 13 residues long. The CDR3 bases are TGTGCCAGCAGCTTGGCCAAGACAGGGGGGTACACCTTC. Protein: CASSLAKTGGYTF.

The V and J genes are TRBV19 and TRBJ1-5; weak D call: TRBD1 (5 bases). The CDR3 loop spans 13 amino acids. Trimming removed 7 bases at V and 6 bases at J, with 13 bases between. Germline V gives CDR1 LNHDA, CDR2 SQIVND (reference sequence). CDR3 sequence: CASIFTGGQPQHF. The CDR3 nucleotides are TGTGCCAGTATCTTCACAGGTGGTCAGCCCCAGCATTTT. Together with reference TRBV19 and TRBJ1-5, the CDR3 gives the full variable domain: DGGITQSPKYLFRKEGQNVTLSCEQNLNHDAMYWYRQDPGQGLRLIYYSQIVNDFQKGDIAEGYSVSREKKESFPLTVTSAQKNPTAFYLCASIFTGGQPQHFGDGTRLSIL.

The chain recombines TRBV19 with TRBJ2-7; TRBD1 matches at 7 bases. CDR3 length equals 15 residues. The germline CDR1 and CDR2 sequences are LNHDA and SQIVND (reference sequence). Germline trimming cut 5 bases from V and 2 bases from J; bases unmatched to any gene: 9. The DNA for the CDR3 is TGTGCCAGTAGTGGGACCGGGACAGAACCCTACGAGCAGTACTTC. This sequence encodes CASSGTGTEPYEQYF. Full variable domain (outside the CDR3, taken from reference TRBV19 and TRBJ2-7): DGGITQSPKYLFRKEGQNVTLSCEQNLNHDAMYWYRQDPGQGLRLIYYSQIVNDFQKGDIAEGYSVSREKKESFPLTVTSAQKNPTAFYLCASSGTGTEPYEQYFGPGTRLTVT.

This chain links TRBV6-5 with TRBJ1-5, with 8 bases aligning to TRBD1. Trimming at V came to 5 bases and at J to 5 bases, leaving 8 bases not matched to a gene. The CDR3 consists of 15 residues. Germline CDR1 reads MNHEY; CDR2 reads SVGAGI. The CDR3: CASSTDREVYQPQHF. Written as DNA, the CDR3 is TGTGCCAGCAGTACGGACAGGGAGGTGTATCAGCCCCAGCATTTT.

The chain employs TRBV28 and TRBJ2-7, with a possible D match to TRBD1 (5 bases). Germline CDR1 reads MDHEN; CDR2 reads SYDVKM. V was shortened by 3 bases and J by 2 bases, with 14 bases between the two germline ends. The CDR3 consists of 15 residues. The CDR3 bases are TGTGCCAGCAGTTTTGACAGACGTCTAACCTACGAGCAGTACTTC. Translating gives CASSFDRRLTYEQYF.

This rearrangement joins TRBV6-5 to TRBJ2-7; a weak D match, TRBD2 (5 bases). CDR3 size: 15 residues. V lost 6 bases to trimming and J lost 0 bases, with 15 bases between them. The V gene's germline CDR1 is MNHEY and CDR2 SVGAGI. The CDR3 nucleotides are TGTGCCAGCAGCCCCGCCCGGGGATTCTCCTACGAGCAGTACTTC. The encoded protein is CASSPARGFSYEQYF.

V and J are TRBV5-1 and TRBJ1-5, with a tentative D call TRBD1 (6 bases). Germline values: CDR1 SGHRS, CDR2 YFSETQ. V was shortened by 4 bases and J by 2 bases, with 13 bases between the two germline ends. CDR3 size: 15 residues. The CDR3, as DNA: TGCGCCAGCAGCCCAGGACCAGGGGGCAATCAGCCCCAGCATTTT. Residues: CASSPGPGGNQPQHF.

The chain uses TRBV27 and TRBJ2-2, with a possible D match to TRBD2 (6 bases). There are 16 residues in the CDR3. The V end was cut by 1 base, the J end by 0 bases, with 9 bases between. Germline V gives CDR1 MNHEY, CDR2 SMNVEV (reference sequence). CDR3 nucleotides: TGTGCCAGCAGTTTATATGGGGGGACGAACACCGGGGAGCTGTTTTTT. Translated: CASSLYGGTNTGELFF.

This CDR3 is CSVRGFMNTEAFF. The DNA for the CDR3 is TGCAGCGTCCGGGGGTTCATGAACACTGAAGCTTTCTTT. V and J are TRBV29-1 and TRBJ1-1, with a possible D match to TRBD1 (5 bases). Germline V gene data show CDR1 as SQVTM and CDR2 as ANQGSEA. The V end was cut by 6 bases, the J end by 0 bases, with 11 bases between. There are 13 residues in the CDR3.

This rearrangement joins TRBV6-1 to TRBJ2-1, with TRBD1 identical over 7 bases. CDR1 MNHNS and CDR2 SASEGT come from the germline V gene. The CDR3 loop spans 14 amino acids. With 2 bases clipped from V and 6 bases from J, the junction kept 4 bases outside the gene matches. The CDR3 DNA reads TGTGCCAGCAGTGAACGGACAGGCGCCAATGAGCAGTTCTTC. Amino acid sequence: CASSERTGANEQFF.

The count of this clone is one. This sequence joins TRBV27 and TRBJ2-1, with D unresolved. This CDR3 is 14 amino acids long. Trimming cost V 2 bases and J 2 bases, with 7 bases left between them. CDR1 is MNHEY and CDR2 is SMNVEV in the germline V gene (reference sequence). The CDR3 region is CASSLVEPYNEQFF. The CDR3 nucleotides are TGTGCCAGCAGTTTAGTAGAGCCCTACAATGAGCAGTTCTTC.

V and J are TRBV29-1 and TRBJ2-5; either TRBD1 or TRBD2 may supply D (7 bases each). Germline V CDR1 and CDR2: SQVTM, ANQGSEA. The CDR3 is 12 residues long. Trimming shortened V by 7 bases and J by 5 bases, and 14 bases separated the two germline ends. CDR3 in amino acids: CSGYRGGETQYF. CDR3 coding DNA: TGCAGCGGATACAGGGGAGGGGAGACCCAGTACTTC.

The genes are TRBV25-1 and TRBJ2-7, with D perhaps TRBD2 (6 bases). Germline V gives CDR1 MGHDK, CDR2 SYGVNS. This CDR3 is built from 16 residues. V lost 4 bases and J 3 bases, leaving 19 bases between the germline ends. CDR3 in amino acids: CASSAWRTVGGYEQYF. The CDR3 DNA sequence: TGTGCCAGCAGTGCCTGGAGGACTGTCGGGGGCTACGAGCAGTACTTC.

The genes are TRBV11-2 and TRBJ1-6; D ambiguous. The V end lost 1 base, the J end lost 2 bases, and 9 bases lay between the germline ends. CDR3 length equals 16 residues. Germline-derived CDR1 and CDR2 are SGHAT and FQNNGV. CDR3 DNA: TGTGCCAGCAGCTTAGCGGGGTACACCTATAATTCACCCCTCCACTTT. This encodes CASSLAGYTYNSPLHF.

CDR3 residues: CASRQGRNTEAFF. The CDR3 DNA reads as TGTGCCAGCAGACAGGGGAGAAACACTGAAGCTTTCTTT. The chain carries TRBV4-2 and TRBJ1-1, with 7 bases aligning to TRBD1. The V segment lost 6 bases and the J segment 2 bases; nucleotides outside the gene matches: 3. The length of the CDR3 is 13 residues. Germline loops: CDR1 LGHNA, CDR2 YNFKEQ.

The V and J genes are TRBV27 and TRBJ2-7; tentatively, D is TRBD1 or TRBD2 (5 bases each). Germline CDR1 reads MNHEY; CDR2 reads SMNVEV (reference sequence). The CDR3 has 15 amino acids. V lost 0 bases to trimming and J lost 6 bases, with 15 bases between them. CDR3 protein: CASSLSGTLFSEQYF. The CDR3 coding sequence is TGTGCCAGCAGTTTATCCGGGACCCTCTTTAGCGAGCAGTACTTC.

CDR3 DNA: TGTGCCAGCAGTTTCCGAGCGGGACAGGGGGCCCGAGAGCAGTTCTTC. This sequence encodes CASSFRAGQGAREQFF. The J gene is TRBJ2-1, the V gene TRBV6-5, with TRBD1 matching over 12 bases. CDR1 and CDR2 (germline): MNHEY, SVGAGI. CDR3 length: 16 residues. Trimming removed 4 bases from V and 10 bases from J; junction bases left unmatched: 11.

The gene calls are TRBV27 and TRBJ1-2; TRBD1 matches at 7 bases. This CDR3 region has 13 residues. V gave up 4 bases and J gave up 5 bases; unmatched junction bases: 4. CDR1 is MNHEY, CDR2 SMNVEV, per germline (reference sequence). This chain's CDR3 is CASSYLQGYGYTF. In DNA, the CDR3 is TGTGCCAGCAGTTATTTACAGGGGTATGGCTACACCTTC.

This clone was seen once. This chain links TRBV28 with TRBJ1-5; the D gene is possibly TRBD1 (5 bases). Trimming left V 8 bases short and J 4 bases short, with 15 bases between. The CDR3 is 14 residues long. CDR1 is MDHEN and CDR2 is SYDVKM in the germline V gene. The CDR3: CASAWGSVNQPQHF. Written as DNA, the CDR3 is TGTGCCAGCGCTTGGGGGTCAGTTAATCAGCCCCAGCATTTT.

This clone was seen just once. The gene calls are TRBV7-8 and TRBJ2-1, with 13 positions matching TRBD2. The CDR3 has 18 amino acids. The germline gives CDR1 SGHVS, CDR2 FQNEAQ. V was clipped by 5 bases and J by 3 bases; unmatched bases: 10. The chain's CDR3 is CASSLTGTSGIRYNEQFF. The DNA of the CDR3 is TGTGCCAGCAGCCTCACCGGGACTAGCGGGATTCGCTACAATGAGCAGTTCTTC.